This TCR beta chain emerged from a study of shared clonotypes between healthy human individuals (dated by TCRdb to the early 2020s). Describing the broader study: A few men and a couple of women, aged 18 to 49 years, made up the cohort. For each donor, CD4 naive and CD4 memory were each given three plates, CD8 naive was given two plates, and CD8 memory was given one plate. To estimate repertoire size and how much clonotype sharing occurs between individuals, the study deeply sequenced the blood TCR repertoires of five healthy adults. Different laboratories and diverse techniques were used to prepare libraries and sequence TCR repertoires, to increase sequencing depth and limit assay-specific biases. Between about 0.9 and 10 billion PBMCs per donor were obtained by leukapheresis. Broader findings and caveats from the paper: Higher generation probabilities were observed for clonotypes shared by all four sorted-subset donors than for non-shared clonotypes. Around 5.4% of naive CD4, roughly 3.5% of naive CD8, 2.3% of memory CD4, and approximately 0.39% of memory CD8 clonotypes were shared across a few donors. Even with the large sequencing depth, rarefaction of the sorted-subset datasets indicated that sequencing was incomplete. Sampling was limited to blood, and TCR repertoires in tissue likely differ from TCR repertoires in blood. Estimated clonotype richness was generally larger for naive than for memory subsets. Pairwise subsampling indicated that sequencing depth was expected to affect the degree of clonotype sharing among donors. Because the study included only a small number of donors, the genetic and exposure-history diversity represented was limited.

The CDR3 has 13 amino acids, counting the end cysteine and phenylalanine. Solely the CDR3 DNA is kept, with 39 bases framed from the first base. V is cut by 1 base and J by 8 bases, and the space between the germline ends is 6 bases. CDR1 and CDR2, per the germline V gene, are SGHDN and FVKESK. Using the deep immunoSEQ assay, TCR CDR3 regions were amplified from genomic DNA by multiplex PCR. Extracted genomic DNA from each cell subset was distributed evenly across all wells of several immunoSEQ 96-well plates, and each plate was treated as a replicate. For sorted subsets, each replicate PCR was loaded with 200 ng genomic DNA, equivalent to 25,000 to 35,000 T cell genomes. The purified libraries were quantified using a Qubit 3.0 fluorometer, sized with a Bioanalyzer 2100, and then quantified again using the KAPA Library Quantification kit. A separate single-read 150-cycle Illumina NextSeq 550 flow cell was used to sequence each immunoSEQ 96-well plate. The authors' analysis ran thus. The immunoSEQ output contained only junctional sequences without quality scores, so filtering could not match that applied to full-length reads. Sequences were annotated with PyIR, a Python wrapper for IgBLAST v1.9, using IMGT germline references to assign V/J genes and CDR3. Any read was removed if the V/J assignment was weak (E-value above 1e-6), the CDR3 was missing, or the read contained stop codons, out-of-frame junctions, or ambiguous translated residues. V3J clonotypes were defined by identical inferred V gene, J gene, and CDR3 amino acid sequence. The percentage overlap between two repertoires was calculated by dividing the number of shared unique clonotypes by the size of the smaller repertoire. Repertoire richness was assessed with RTK rarefaction, the Chao1 estimator, and Recon v2.1 estimates of unobserved clonotypes. OLGA was used to compute generation probabilities for all TCRbeta clonotypes that the gDNA method yielded from a few donors. As stored in TCRdb, this immuneACCESS dataset retains in-frame rearrangements with V and J assigned. A fraction of the clones does not appear; measured against another copy, unresolved V genes explain less than half of the discrepancy, and the remainder lacks a known reason. The V and J calls and clone size are taken from that table; D and trimming were inferred from the DNA. Within this sample are about a million clones, with around 76% of them counted one time only. Clones ranked in the top ten supply roughly 1.4% of the sample.

Healthy HIV-negative adults with no recently reported acute infections or vaccinations were included as donors. All donors were Caucasian adults living in Nashville, Tennessee, USA. Magnetic negative selection was used to enrich CD4+ T cells, after which naive cells were positively selected on CD45RA and the negative fraction became the memory subset. Blood was obtained by leukapheresis, after which PBMCs were separated by Ficoll-Histopaque density gradient centrifugation and cryopreserved in liquid nitrogen vapor phase. Analytical flow cytometry was used to check the purity and quantity of every magnetically sorted T cell population. Genomic DNA was isolated from each sorted fraction and quantified by UV absorbance on a Nanodrop 2000c. Turning to this clone: Its antigen has not been determined. It has no much larger one-base neighbor in the sample; base qualities were not kept.

The receptor chain draws on TRBV14 and TRBJ1-6; the D segment cannot be called with confidence. Sequencing input: memory CD4+ T cells sorted from blood. The cell subset or site label here, explained by the study, means: CD45RA-negative fraction. The origin of this receptor is a man between 18 and 29 years old in good health. The nucleotides are TGTGCCAGCAGCCAAGTATTCTATTCACCCCTCCACTTT. It is translated as CASSQVFYSPLHF.